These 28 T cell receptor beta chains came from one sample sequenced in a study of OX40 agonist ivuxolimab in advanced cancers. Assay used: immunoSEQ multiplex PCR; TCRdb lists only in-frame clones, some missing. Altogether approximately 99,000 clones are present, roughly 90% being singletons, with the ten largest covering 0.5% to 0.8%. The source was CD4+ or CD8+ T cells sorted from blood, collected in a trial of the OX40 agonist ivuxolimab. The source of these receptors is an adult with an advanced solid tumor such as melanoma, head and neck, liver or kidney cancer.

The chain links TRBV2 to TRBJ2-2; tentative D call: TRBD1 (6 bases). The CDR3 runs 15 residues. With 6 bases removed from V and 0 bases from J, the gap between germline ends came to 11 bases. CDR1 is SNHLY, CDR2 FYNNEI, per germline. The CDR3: CASREDSTNTGELFF. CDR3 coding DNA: TGTGCCAGCAGAGAGGACAGTACGAACACCGGGGAGCTGTTTTTT.

The CDR3 sequence: CASSSAGFGGNEQFF. In DNA, the CDR3 is TGCGCCAGCAGCTCAGCGGGCTTTGGAGGCAATGAGCAGTTCTTC. The rearrangement joins TRBV5-1 to TRBJ2-1; weak D call: TRBD2 (6 bases). Between the trimmed V and J ends, which lost 3 bases and 6 bases, there was a span of 16 bases. The germline V gene encodes CDR1 SGHRS and CDR2 YFSETQ. The CDR3 is 15 amino acids. Drawing the rest from reference TRBV5-1 and TRBJ2-1, the complete variable domain is KAGVTQTPRYLIKTRGQQVTLSCSPISGHRSVSWYQQTPGQGLQFLFEYFSETQRNKGNFPGRFSGRQFSNSRSEMNVSTLELGDSALYLCASSSAGFGGNEQFFGPGTRLTVL.

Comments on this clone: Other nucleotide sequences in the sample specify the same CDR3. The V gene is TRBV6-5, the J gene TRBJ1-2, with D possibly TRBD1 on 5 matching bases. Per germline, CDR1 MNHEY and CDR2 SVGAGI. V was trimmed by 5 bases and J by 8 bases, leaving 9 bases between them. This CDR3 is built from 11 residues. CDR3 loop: CASSGGDGYTF. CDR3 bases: TGTGCCAGCAGTGGAGGGGACGGCTACACCTTC.

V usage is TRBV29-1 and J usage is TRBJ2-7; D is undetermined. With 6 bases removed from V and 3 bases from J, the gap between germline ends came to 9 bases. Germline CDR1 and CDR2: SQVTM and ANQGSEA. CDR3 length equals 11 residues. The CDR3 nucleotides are TGCAGCGTAGAACGGAACTACGAGCAGTACTTC. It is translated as CSVERNYEQYF.

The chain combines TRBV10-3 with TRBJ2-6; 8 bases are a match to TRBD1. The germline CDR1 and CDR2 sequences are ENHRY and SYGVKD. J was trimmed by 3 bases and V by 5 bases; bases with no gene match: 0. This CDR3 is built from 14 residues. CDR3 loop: CAISTGGGANVLTF. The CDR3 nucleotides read TGTGCCATCAGTACAGGGGGTGGGGCCAACGTCCTGACTTTC.

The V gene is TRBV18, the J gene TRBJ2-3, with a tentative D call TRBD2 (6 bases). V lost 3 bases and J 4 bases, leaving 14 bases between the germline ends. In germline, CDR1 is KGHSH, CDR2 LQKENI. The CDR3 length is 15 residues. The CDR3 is CASSPGLDVADTQYF. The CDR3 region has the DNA TGTGCCAGCTCACCGGGACTCGACGTTGCAGATACGCAGTATTTT.

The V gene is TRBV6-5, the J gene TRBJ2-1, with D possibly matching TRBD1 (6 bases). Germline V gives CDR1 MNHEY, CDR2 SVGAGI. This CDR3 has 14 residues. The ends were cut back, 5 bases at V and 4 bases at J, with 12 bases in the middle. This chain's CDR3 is CASSGTGTYNEQFF. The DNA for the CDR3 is TGTGCCAGCAGTGGGACCGGGACATACAATGAGCAGTTCTTC.

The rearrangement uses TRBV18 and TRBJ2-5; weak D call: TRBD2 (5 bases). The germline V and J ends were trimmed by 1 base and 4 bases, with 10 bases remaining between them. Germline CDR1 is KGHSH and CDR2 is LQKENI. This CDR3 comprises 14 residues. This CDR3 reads CASSPLRGSETQYF. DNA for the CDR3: TGTGCCAGCTCACCACTCCGGGGATCAGAGACCCAGTACTTC.

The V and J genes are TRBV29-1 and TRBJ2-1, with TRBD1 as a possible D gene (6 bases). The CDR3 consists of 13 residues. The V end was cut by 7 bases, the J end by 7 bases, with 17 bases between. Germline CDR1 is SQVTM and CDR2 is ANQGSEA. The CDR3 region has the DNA TGCAGCGCGAAACAGGGTTCGTTGAATGAGCAGTTCTTC. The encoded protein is CSAKQGSLNEQFF.

CDR3 DNA: TGTGCCAGCAGCCGAGCCCTAGCGGGAGTGTACAATGAGCAGTTCTTC. Amino acids: CASSRALAGVYNEQFF. V and J are TRBV7-2 and TRBJ2-1; the match to TRBD2 covers 10 bases. The CDR3 sequence is 16 residues long. V dropped 5 bases and J dropped 4; count of bases not matched to a gene: 8. The germline V gene encodes CDR1 SGHTA and CDR2 FQGNSA.

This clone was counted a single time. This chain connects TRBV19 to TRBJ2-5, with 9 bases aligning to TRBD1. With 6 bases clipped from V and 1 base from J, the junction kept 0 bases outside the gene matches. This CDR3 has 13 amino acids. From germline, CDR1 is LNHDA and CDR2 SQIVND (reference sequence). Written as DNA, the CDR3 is TGTGCCAGTAGGGACAGGGGCCAAGAGACCCAGTACTTC. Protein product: CASRDRGQETQYF.

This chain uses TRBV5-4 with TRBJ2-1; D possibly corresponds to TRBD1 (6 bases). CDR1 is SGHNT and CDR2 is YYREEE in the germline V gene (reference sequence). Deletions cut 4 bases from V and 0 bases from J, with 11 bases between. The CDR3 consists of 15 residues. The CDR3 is CASSAGQNSYNEQFF. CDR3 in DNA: TGTGCCAGCAGCGCCGGACAGAACTCCTACAATGAGCAGTTCTTC. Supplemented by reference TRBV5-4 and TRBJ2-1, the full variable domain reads ETGVTQSPTHLIKTRGQQVTLRCSSQSGHNTVSWYQQALGQGPQFIFQYYREEENGRGNFPPRFSGLQFPNYSSELNVNALELDDSALYLCASSAGQNSYNEQFFGPGTRLTVL.

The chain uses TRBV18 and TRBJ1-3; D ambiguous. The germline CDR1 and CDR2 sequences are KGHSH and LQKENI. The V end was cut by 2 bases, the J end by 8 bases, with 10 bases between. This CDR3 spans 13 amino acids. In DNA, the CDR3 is TGTGCCAGCTCACCAAGCTCTGCTGACACCATATATTTT. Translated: CASSPSSADTIYF.

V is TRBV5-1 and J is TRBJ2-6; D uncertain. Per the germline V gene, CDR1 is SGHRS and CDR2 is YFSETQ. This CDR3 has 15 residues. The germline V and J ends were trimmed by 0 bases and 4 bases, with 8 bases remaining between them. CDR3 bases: TGCGCCAGCAGCTTGGGGACGCAGGGGGCCAACGTCCTGACTTTC. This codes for CASSLGTQGANVLTF.

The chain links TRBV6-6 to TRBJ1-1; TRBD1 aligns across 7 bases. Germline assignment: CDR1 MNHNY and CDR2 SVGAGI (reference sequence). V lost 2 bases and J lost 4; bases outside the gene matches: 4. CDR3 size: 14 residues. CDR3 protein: CASSYRQGVTEAFF. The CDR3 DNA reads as TGTGCCAGCAGTTACCGGCAGGGGGTCACTGAAGCTTTCTTT.

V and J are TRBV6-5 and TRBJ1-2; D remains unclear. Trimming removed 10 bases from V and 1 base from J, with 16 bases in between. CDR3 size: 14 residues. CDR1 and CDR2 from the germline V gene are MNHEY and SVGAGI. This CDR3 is CATLPPESNYGYTF. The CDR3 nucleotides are TGTGCCACCCTCCCCCCGGAGAGTAACTATGGCTACACCTTC.

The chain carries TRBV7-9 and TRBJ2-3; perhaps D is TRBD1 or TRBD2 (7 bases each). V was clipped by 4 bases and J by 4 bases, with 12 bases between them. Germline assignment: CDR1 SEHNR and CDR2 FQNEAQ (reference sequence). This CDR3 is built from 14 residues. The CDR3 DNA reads TGTGCCAGCAGCTCAGGGGGGGGCCCAGATACGCAGTATTTT. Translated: CASSSGGGPDTQYF.

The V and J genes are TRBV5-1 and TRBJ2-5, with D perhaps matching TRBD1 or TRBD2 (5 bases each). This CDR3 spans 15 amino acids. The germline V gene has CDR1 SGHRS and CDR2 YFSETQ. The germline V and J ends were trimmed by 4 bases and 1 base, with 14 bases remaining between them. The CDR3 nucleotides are TGCGCCAGCAGCGCCTACGGGACGGCCCAAGAGACCCAGTACTTC. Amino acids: CASSAYGTAQETQYF.

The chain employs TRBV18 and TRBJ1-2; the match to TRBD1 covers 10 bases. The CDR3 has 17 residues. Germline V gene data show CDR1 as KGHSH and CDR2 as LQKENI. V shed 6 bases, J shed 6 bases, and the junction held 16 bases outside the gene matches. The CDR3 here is CASSLFSGGQGVHGYTF. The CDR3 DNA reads TGTGCCAGCTCCCTATTTTCCGGCGGACAGGGGGTCCATGGCTACACCTTC.

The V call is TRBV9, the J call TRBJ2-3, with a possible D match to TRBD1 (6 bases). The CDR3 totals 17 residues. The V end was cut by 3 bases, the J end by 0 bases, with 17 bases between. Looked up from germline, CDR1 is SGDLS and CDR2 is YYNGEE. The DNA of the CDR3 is TGTGCCAGCAGCGGACGGAGGACAGCAGCTAGCACAGATACGCAGTATTTT. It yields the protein CASSGRRTAASTDTQYF.

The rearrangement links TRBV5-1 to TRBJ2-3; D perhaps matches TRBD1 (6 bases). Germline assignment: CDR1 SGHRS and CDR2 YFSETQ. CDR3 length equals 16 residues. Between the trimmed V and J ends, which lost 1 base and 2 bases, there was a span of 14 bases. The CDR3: CASSLLGATNTDTQYF. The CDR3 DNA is TGCGCCAGCAGCTTGTTGGGGGCCACTAACACAGATACGCAGTATTTT.

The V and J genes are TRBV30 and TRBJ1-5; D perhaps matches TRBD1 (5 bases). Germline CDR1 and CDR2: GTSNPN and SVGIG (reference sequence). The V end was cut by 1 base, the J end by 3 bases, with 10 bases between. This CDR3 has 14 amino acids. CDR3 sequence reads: CAWSGDRSNQPQHF. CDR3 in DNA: TGTGCCTGGAGTGGGGACCGCTCCAATCAGCCCCAGCATTTT.

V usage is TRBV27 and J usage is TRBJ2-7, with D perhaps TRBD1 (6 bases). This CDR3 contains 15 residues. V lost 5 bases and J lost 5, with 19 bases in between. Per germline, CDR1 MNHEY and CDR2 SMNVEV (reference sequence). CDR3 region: CASSMLRGRTDEQYF. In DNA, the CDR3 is TGTGCCAGCAGTATGCTCAGGGGACGAACTGACGAGCAGTACTTC.

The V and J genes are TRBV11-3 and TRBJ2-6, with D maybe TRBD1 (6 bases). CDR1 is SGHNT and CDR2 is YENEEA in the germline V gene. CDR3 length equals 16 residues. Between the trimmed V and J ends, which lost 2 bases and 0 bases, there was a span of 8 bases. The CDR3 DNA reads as TGTGCCAGCAGCTTACCGACAGGCTCTGGGGCCAACGTCCTGACTTTC. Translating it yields CASSLPTGSGANVLTF. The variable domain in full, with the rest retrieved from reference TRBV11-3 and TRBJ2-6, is EAGVVQSPRYKIIEKKQPVAFWCNPISGHNTLYWYLQNLGQGPELLIRYENEEAVDDSQLPKDRFSAERLKGVDSTLKIQPAELGDSAVYLCASSLPTGSGANVLTFGAGSRLTVL.

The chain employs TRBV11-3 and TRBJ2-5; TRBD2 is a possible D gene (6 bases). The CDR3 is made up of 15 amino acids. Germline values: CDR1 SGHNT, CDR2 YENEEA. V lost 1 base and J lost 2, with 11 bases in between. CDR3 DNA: TGTGCCAGCAGCTTAGTAGGCGGGATACAAGAGACCCAGTACTTC. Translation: CASSLVGGIQETQYF.

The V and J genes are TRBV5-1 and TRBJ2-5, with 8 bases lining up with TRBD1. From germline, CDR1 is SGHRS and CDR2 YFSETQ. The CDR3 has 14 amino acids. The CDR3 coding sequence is TGCGCGACCGCTCAGGGGGCAGGAGCAGAGACCCAGTACTTC. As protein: CATAQGAGAETQYF.

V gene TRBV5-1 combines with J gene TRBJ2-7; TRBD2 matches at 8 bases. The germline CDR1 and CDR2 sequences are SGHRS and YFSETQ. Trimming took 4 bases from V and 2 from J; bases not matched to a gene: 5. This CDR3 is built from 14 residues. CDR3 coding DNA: TGCGCCAGCAGCCCGGGGGGGACGCCCTACGAGCAGTACTTC. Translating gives CASSPGGTPYEQYF.

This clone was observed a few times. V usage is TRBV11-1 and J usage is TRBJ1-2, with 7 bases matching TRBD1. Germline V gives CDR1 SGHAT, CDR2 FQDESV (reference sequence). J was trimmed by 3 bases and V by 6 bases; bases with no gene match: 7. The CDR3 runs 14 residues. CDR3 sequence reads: CASSPGQADYGYTF. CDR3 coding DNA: TGTGCCAGCAGTCCAGGACAGGCCGACTATGGCTACACCTTC.